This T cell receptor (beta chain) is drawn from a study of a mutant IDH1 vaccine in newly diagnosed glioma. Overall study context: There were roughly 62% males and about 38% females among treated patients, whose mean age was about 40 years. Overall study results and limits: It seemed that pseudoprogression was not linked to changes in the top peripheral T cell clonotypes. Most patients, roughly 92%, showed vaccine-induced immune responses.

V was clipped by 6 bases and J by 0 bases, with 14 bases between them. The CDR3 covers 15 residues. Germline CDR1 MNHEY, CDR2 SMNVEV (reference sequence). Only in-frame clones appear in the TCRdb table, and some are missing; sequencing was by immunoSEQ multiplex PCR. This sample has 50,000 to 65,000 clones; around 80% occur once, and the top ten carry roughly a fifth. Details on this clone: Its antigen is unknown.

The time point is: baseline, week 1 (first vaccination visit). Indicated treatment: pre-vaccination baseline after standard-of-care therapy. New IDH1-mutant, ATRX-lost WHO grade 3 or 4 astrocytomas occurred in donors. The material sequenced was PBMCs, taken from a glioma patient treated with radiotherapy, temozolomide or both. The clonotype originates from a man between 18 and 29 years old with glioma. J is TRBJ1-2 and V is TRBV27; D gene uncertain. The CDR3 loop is CASRNSGRANYGYTF. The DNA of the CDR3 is TGTGCCAGCAGAAACTCGGGGAGAGCTAACTATGGCTACACCTTC.